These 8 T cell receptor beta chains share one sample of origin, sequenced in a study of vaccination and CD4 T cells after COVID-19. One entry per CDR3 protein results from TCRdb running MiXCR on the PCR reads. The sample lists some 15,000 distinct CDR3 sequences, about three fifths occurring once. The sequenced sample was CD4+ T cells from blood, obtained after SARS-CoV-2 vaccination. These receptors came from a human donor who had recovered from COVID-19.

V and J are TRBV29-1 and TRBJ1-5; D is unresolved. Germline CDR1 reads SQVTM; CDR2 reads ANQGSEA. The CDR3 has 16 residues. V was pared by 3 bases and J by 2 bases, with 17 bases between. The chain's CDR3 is CSVDLRSPRRNQPQHF. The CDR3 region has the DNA TGCAGCGTTGATTTGCGCAGCCCGAGGCGCAATCAGCCCCAGCATTTT.

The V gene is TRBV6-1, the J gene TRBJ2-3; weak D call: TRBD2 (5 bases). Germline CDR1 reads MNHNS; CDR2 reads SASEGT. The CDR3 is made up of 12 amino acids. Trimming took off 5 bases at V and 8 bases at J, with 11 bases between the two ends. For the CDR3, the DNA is TGTGCCAGCAGTCTAGAGGGCTCTACGCAGTATTTT. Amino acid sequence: CASSLEGSTQYF.

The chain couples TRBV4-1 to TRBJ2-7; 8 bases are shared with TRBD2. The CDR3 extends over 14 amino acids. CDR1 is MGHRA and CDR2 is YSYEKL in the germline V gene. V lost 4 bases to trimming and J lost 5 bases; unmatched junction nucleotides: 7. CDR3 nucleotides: TGCGCCAGCAGCCCCGGGACTAGTACCCACGAGCAGTACTTC. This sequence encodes CASSPGTSTHEQYF.

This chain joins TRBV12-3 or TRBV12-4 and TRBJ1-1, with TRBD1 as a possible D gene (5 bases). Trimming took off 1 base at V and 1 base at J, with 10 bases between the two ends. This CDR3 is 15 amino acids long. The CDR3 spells CASSLVLGENTEAFF. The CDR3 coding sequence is TGTGCCAGCAGTTTAGTCCTAGGGGAGAACACTGAAGCTTTCTTT.

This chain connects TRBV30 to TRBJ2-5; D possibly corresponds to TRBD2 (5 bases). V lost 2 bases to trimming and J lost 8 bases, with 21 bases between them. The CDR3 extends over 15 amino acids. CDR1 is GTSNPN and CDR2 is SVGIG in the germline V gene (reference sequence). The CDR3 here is CAWSSRAGSSGTQYF. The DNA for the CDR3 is TGTGCCTGGAGTTCTAGGGCGGGCTCCTCTGGAACCCAGTACTTC.

This chain's CDR3 is CASSLVGRQGNYGYTF. The CDR3 region has the DNA TGTGCCAGCAGCTTAGTAGGAAGACAGGGTAACTATGGCTACACCTTC. The V gene is TRBV7-2, the J gene TRBJ1-2; TRBD1 agrees at 7 bases. This CDR3 region has 16 residues. Germline V gene data show CDR1 as SGHTA and CDR2 as FQGNSA. V was clipped by 1 base and J by 1 base; unmatched bases: 6.

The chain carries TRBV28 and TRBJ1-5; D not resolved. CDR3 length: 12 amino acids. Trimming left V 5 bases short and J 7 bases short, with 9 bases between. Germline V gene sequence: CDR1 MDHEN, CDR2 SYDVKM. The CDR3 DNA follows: TGTGCCAGCAGTCGGAGGATCCAGCCCCAGCATTTT. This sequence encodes CASSRRIQPQHF.

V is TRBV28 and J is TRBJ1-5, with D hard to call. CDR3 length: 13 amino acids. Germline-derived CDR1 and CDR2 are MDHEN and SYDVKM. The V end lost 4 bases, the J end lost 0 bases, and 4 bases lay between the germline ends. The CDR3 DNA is TGTGCCAGCAGTTCGTATAGCAATCAGCCCCAGCATTTT. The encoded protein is CASSSYSNQPQHF.